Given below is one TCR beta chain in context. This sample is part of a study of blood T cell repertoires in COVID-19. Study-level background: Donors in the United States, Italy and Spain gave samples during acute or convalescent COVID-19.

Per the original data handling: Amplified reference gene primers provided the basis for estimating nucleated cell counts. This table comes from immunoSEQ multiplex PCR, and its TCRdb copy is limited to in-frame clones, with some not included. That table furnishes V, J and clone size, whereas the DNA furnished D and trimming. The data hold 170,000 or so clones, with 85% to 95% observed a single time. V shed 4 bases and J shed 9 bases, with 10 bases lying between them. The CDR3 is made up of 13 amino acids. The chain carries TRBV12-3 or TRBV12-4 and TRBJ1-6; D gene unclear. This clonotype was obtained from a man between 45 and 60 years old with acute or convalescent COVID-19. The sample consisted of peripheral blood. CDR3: CASSSSRVSPLHF. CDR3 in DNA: TGTGCCAGCAGTTCAAGCCGGGTTTCACCCCTCCACTTT.